One and the same sample provided the 3 T cell receptor beta chains below, sequenced in a study of shared clonotypes between healthy human individuals. Clones were sequenced by immunoSEQ multiplex PCR, and TCRdb holds only the in-frame ones, with some missing. The sample carries roughly 2.2 million clones, 92% recorded once. The specimen was naive CD4+ T cells from PBMCs. The subset was: CD45RA+ positively selected. Receptors were obtained from a man younger than 35 in good health. Some clones in this sample may be carry-over from other donors' samples.

This chain uses TRBV11-2 with TRBJ2-3; D tentatively fits TRBD1 or TRBD2 (6 bases each). V lost 6 bases to trimming and J lost 0 bases, with 19 bases between them. CDR3 length: 17 residues. From germline, CDR1 is SGHAT and CDR2 FQNNGV. Written as DNA, the CDR3 is TGTGCCAGCAGATTGTTGTGGGGGGACACAAGCACAGATACGCAGTATTTT. Its protein is CASRLLWGDTSTDTQYF.

The gene calls are TRBV7-2 and TRBJ2-2, with 11 bases matching TRBD2. This CDR3 is 19 amino acids long. Germline V lookup: CDR1 SGHTA, CDR2 FQGNSA. J was trimmed by 5 bases and V by 5 bases; bases with no gene match: 16. CDR3 sequence: CASSTQPTGGTSGTGELFF. CDR3 bases: TGTGCCAGCAGCACACAACCCACGGGAGGGACTAGCGGAACCGGGGAGCTGTTTTTT. Supplemented by reference TRBV7-2 and TRBJ2-2, the full variable domain reads GAGVSQSPSNKVTEKGKDVELRCDPISGHTALYWYRQSLGQGLEFLIYFQGNSAPDKSGLPSDRFSAERTGGSVSTLTIQRTQQEDSAVYLCASSTQPTGGTSGTGELFFGEGSRLTVL.

The chain has TRBV7-9 and TRBJ2-5, with TRBD2 matching over 9 bases. Germline lookup yields CDR1 SEHNR and CDR2 FQNEAQ (reference sequence). The CDR3 loop spans 13 amino acids. Germline trimming cut 8 bases from V and 5 bases from J; bases unmatched to any gene: 6. CDR3 in amino acids: CASGSSGSETQYF. The CDR3, as DNA: TGTGCCAGCGGAAGTAGCGGGAGCGAGACCCAGTACTTC.